This paragraph covers one T cell receptor beta chain sequence. The antigen is unknown. The data were taken from a study of human thymus T cells. Resections removed during corrective heart surgery provided the thymus tissue used. Healthy Finnish infants undergoing corrective surgery for congenital heart defects provided the donor material. Findings of the study overall: Thymic repertoires overlap heavily among unrelated individuals, related research has reported. Biased V and J segment usage appeared in thymus and peripheral blood.

Profiled with immunoSEQ multiplex PCR; TCRdb holds only in-frame clones, not every one. Of more than 70,000 clones listed, about 96% are singletons. Trimming took off 5 bases at V and 0 bases at J, with 11 bases between the two ends. The germline V gene encodes CDR1 SNHLY and CDR2 FYNNEI. This CDR3 comprises 15 residues. The rearrangement links TRBV2 to TRBJ2-1; D may be TRBD2 (5 bases). The source of this sequence is a boy in the first two years of life with a congenital heart defect but otherwise immunologically healthy. Material for sequencing was thymus tissue. This CDR3 reads CASSLGERSYNEQFF. The CDR3 DNA reads TGTGCCAGCAGTCTTGGGGAGCGCTCCTACAATGAGCAGTTCTTC.